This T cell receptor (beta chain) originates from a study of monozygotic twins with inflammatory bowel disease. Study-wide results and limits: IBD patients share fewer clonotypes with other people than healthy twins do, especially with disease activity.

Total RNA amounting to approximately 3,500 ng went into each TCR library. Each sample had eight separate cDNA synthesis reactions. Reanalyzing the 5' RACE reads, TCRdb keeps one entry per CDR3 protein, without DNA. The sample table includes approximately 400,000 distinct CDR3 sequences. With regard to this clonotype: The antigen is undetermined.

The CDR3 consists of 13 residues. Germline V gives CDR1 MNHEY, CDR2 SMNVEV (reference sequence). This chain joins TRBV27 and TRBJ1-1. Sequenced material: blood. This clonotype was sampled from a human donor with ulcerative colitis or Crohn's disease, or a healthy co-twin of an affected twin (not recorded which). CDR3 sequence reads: CASSLDPSSRAFF.